This T cell receptor (beta chain) was identified in a study of shared clonotypes between healthy human individuals. Findings and caveats of the study: The donor pool, a small one, limited the genetic and exposure-history diversity represented. The four-donor shared clonotypes exceeded non-shared clonotypes in generation probability, with non-shared ones scoring lower. Sampling was confined to blood; repertoires within tissues likely differ.

Details on this clone: What it binds is unknown.

Assay runs were performed at deep level. Generated by immunoSEQ multiplex PCR, the TCRdb table keeps only in-frame clones and is missing some. The sample holds more than 2,000,000 clones, 85% to 95% seen once. This CDR3 region has 17 residues. The chain couples TRBV21-1 to TRBJ1-3; the table assigns TRBD1, which was not confirmed against the DNA. TRBV21-1 is reported as a pseudogene. The sample was naive CD4+ T cells from PBMCs. The sample's subset: CD45RA+ positively selected. The source is a man aged 18 to 30 in good health. Some clones in this sample may be carry-over from other donors' samples. The CDR3 region is CASSKGEYRGSGNTIYF. The CDR3 nucleotides read TGTGCCAGCAGCAAAGGGGAGTACAGGGGGTCTGGAAACACCATATATTTT.